This T cell receptor beta chain is drawn from a study of T cell responses to AZD1222 COVID-19 vaccine. Study-level findings and limits: After two AZD1222 doses, spike-specific TCR breadth and depth rose versus day 0. Sampling that yielded the repertoires occurred only after the peak T cell response. White British ancestry dominated among donors, who included more females, and clonal diversity was possibly underestimated.

A note on this clone: The antigen remains undetermined.

The germline CDR1 and CDR2 sequences are KGHDR and SFDVKD. The CDR3 length is 14 residues. V dropped 4 bases and J dropped 7 bases, with 15 bases sitting between them. Clones were read by immunoSEQ multiplex PCR, and TCRdb kept only the in-frame ones, dropping some. The sample contains fewer than 200,000 clones, just under 90% of which appear only once. This TCR was sampled from an adult who received the MenACWY meningococcal vaccine as a control. The chain combines TRBV24-1 with TRBJ2-5; unclear D gene. Sequences were derived from peripheral blood, sampled 28 days after the second dose of the MenACWY control vaccine. The CDR3 DNA sequence: TGTGCCACCAGTGACCCGTGGACGGGTTGGACCCAGTACTTC. It codes for CATSDPWTGWTQYF.